Presented here are 2 T cell receptor beta chains from one specimen sequenced in a study of blood T cell repertoires in COVID-19. TCRdb's table, derived via immunoSEQ multiplex PCR, lists solely in-frame clones and lacks some. The sample carries 55,000 to 80,000 clones, 70% to 85% recorded once. Sequencing was done on a sample of peripheral blood. All receptors come from a woman in her seventies with acute or convalescent COVID-19.

CDR3 sequence reads: CASSPGSGGRREQYF. The CDR3 DNA follows: TGTGCCAGCTCACCGGGTAGCGGGGGCCGTCGGGAGCAGTACTTC. The chain joins TRBV18 to TRBJ2-7; 9 bases are a match to TRBD2. With 3 bases clipped from V and 7 bases from J, the junction kept 10 bases outside the gene matches. From germline, CDR1 is KGHSH and CDR2 LQKENI. This CDR3 spans 15 amino acids.

The genes are TRBV4-3 and TRBJ1-2; 8 nucleotides match TRBD1. The V gene's germline CDR1 is LGHNA and CDR2 YSLEER. The length of the CDR3 is 15 residues. V gave up 3 bases and J gave up 4 bases; unmatched junction bases: 7. CDR3 sequence reads: CASSQGTGAAYGYTF. The CDR3 DNA reads TGCGCCAGCAGCCAGGGGACAGGAGCAGCCTATGGCTACACCTTC.